This is a list of T cell receptor beta chains from one sample in a study of regulatory T cells in long-lasting Graves disease. TCRdb reanalysed the multiplex PCR reads using MiXCR and keeps one entry per CDR3 protein. The table includes about 320,000 distinct CDR3 sequences, about 20% detected once. This sample comprised peripheral blood mononuclear cells (PBMCs), obtained at new diagnosis, from a patient treated with antithyroid drugs. The receptors were sampled from a female donor with Graves disease. Each CDR3 is given with its conserved first and last residue. D genes are given only for firm matches. The size field is filled for only some rows; it gives once, few, many or a size class.

d_call: NA; j_call: TRBJ2-7; clone_size: many; v_call: TRBV5-1; cdr3_aa: CASRFGASEQYF; cdr3_nt: TGCGCCAGCAGGTTTGGGGCCAGCGAGCAGTACTTC
d_call: TRBD1; j_call: TRBJ2-5; clone_size: many; v_call: TRBV15; cdr3_aa: CATSRSTGDEETQYF; cdr3_nt: TGTGCCACCAGCAGATCTACAGGGGACGAAGAGACCCAGTACTTC
d_call: NA; j_call: TRBJ2-1; clone_size: NA; v_call: TRBV28; cdr3_aa: CASSSPHQWRHEQFF; cdr3_nt: TGTGCCAGCAGTTCCCCCCACCAGTGGCGCCATGAGCAGTTCTTC
d_call: TRBD1; j_call: TRBJ1-2; clone_size: many; v_call: TRBV29-1; cdr3_aa: CSVEKQGARGYTF; cdr3_nt: TGCAGCGTTGAGAAACAGGGGGCAAGAGGCTACACCTTC
d_call: NA; j_call: TRBJ2-7; clone_size: many; v_call: TRBV6-5; cdr3_aa: CASSSSDRTYEQYF; cdr3_nt: TGTGCCAGCAGTTCTAGCGACAGAACCTACGAGCAGTACTTC
d_call: TRBD1; j_call: TRBJ2-6; clone_size: few; v_call: TRBV6-4; cdr3_aa: CASSDWGTGSSSGANVLTF; cdr3_nt: TGTGCCAGCAGTGACTGGGGGACAGGGTCCAGCTCTGGGGCCAACGTCCTGACTTTC
d_call: TRBD2; j_call: TRBJ2-7; clone_size: many; v_call: TRBV30; cdr3_aa: CAFGGGTYEQYF; cdr3_nt: TGTGCCTTCGGGGGGGGAACCTACGAGCAGTACTTC
d_call: NA; j_call: TRBJ1-6; clone_size: many; v_call: TRBV28; cdr3_aa: CASSLTGPKYPYNSPLHF; cdr3_nt: TGTGCCAGCAGTTTAACGGGCCCGAAGTACCCCTATAATTCACCCCTCCACTTT
d_call: TRBD1; j_call: TRBJ1-6; clone_size: many; v_call: TRBV20-1; cdr3_aa: CSARDRGVHSPLHF; cdr3_nt: TGCAGTGCCCGGGACAGGGGGGTTCATTCACCCCTCCACTTT
d_call: TRBD1; j_call: TRBJ1-2; clone_size: few; v_call: TRBV4-1; cdr3_aa: CASSPLTGGLSAYTF; cdr3_nt: TGCGCCAGCAGCCCCCTGACAGGGGGCTTAAGCGCTTACACCTTC
d_call: TRBD1; j_call: TRBJ1-3; clone_size: many; v_call: TRBV10-3; cdr3_aa: CAISENRGSSGNTIYF; cdr3_nt: TGTGCCATCAGTGAGAACAGGGGCAGCTCTGGAAACACCATATATTTT
d_call: NA; j_call: TRBJ1-3; clone_size: many; v_call: TRBV3-1; cdr3_aa: CASGRLDSGSGNTIYF; cdr3_nt: TGTGCCAGCGGCAGGCTGGACAGCGGCTCTGGAAACACCATATATTTT
d_call: TRBD1; j_call: TRBJ2-5; clone_size: many; v_call: TRBV13; cdr3_aa: CASSYGPQGAQYF; cdr3_nt: TGTGCCAGCAGCTACGGGCCCCAGGGGGCCCAGTACTTC
d_call: NA; j_call: TRBJ2-5; clone_size: many; v_call: TRBV7-8; cdr3_aa: CASSREETQYF; cdr3_nt: TGTGCCAGCAGCCGAGAGGAGACCCAGTACTTC
d_call: TRBD1; j_call: TRBJ2-3; clone_size: many; v_call: TRBV6-1; cdr3_aa: CASSNTGGSRRPGQDYWEYF; cdr3_nt: TGTGCCAGCAGCAACACCGGTGGATCAAGGCGTCCGGGACAGGACTATTGGGAGTATTTT
d_call: NA; j_call: TRBJ2-1; clone_size: few; v_call: TRBV2; cdr3_aa: CASSDLAKGDNEQFF; cdr3_nt: TGTGCCAGCAGTGATCTAGCTAAGGGAGACAATGAGCAGTTCTTC
d_call: NA; j_call: TRBJ1-5; clone_size: NA; v_call: TRBV28; cdr3_aa: CASRPRIDQPQHF; cdr3_nt: TGTGCCAGCAGACCCAGGATAGATCAGCCCCAGCATTTT
d_call: NA; j_call: TRBJ2-1; clone_size: many; v_call: TRBV12-3/TRBV12-4; cdr3_aa: CASSFYGGLDYNEQFF; cdr3_nt: TGTGCCAGCAGTTTCTATGGCGGACTCGACTACAATGAGCAGTTCTTC
d_call: NA; j_call: TRBJ2-5; clone_size: many; v_call: TRBV12-3/TRBV12-4; cdr3_aa: CASSPAGVGQETQYF; cdr3_nt: TGTGCCAGCAGTCCCGCTGGGGTTGGGCAAGAGACCCAGTACTTC
d_call: NA; j_call: TRBJ2-7; clone_size: many; v_call: TRBV7-9; cdr3_aa: CASSSSDGGKFYEQYF; cdr3_nt: TGTGCCAGCAGCTCATCCGACGGCGGAAAGTTCTACGAGCAGTACTTC
d_call: TRBD1; j_call: TRBJ1-2; clone_size: many; v_call: TRBV4-1; cdr3_aa: CASSRPGTGLYGYTF; cdr3_nt: TGCGCCAGCAGCCGTCCAGGGACAGGTCTTTATGGCTACACCTTC
d_call: NA; j_call: TRBJ1-4; clone_size: NA; v_call: TRBV28; cdr3_aa: CASTPREREKLFF; cdr3_nt: TGTGCCAGCACCCCCCGGGAAAGAGAAAAACTGTTTTTT
d_call: TRBD1; j_call: TRBJ2-1; clone_size: many; v_call: TRBV7-9; cdr3_aa: CATKQGAGNEQFF; cdr3_nt: TGTGCCACGAAACAGGGGGCGGGCAATGAGCAGTTCTTC
d_call: NA; j_call: TRBJ2-4; clone_size: few; v_call: TRBV29-1; cdr3_aa: CSVEGPAGRVAKNIQYF; cdr3_nt: TGCAGCGTTGAAGGGCCGGCGGGAAGAGTAGCCAAAAACATTCAGTACTTC
d_call: TRBD1; j_call: TRBJ2-5; clone_size: many; v_call: TRBV27; cdr3_aa: CASSLTSGGQGETQYF; cdr3_nt: TGTGCCAGCAGTTTGACCTCAGGGGGACAGGGTGAGACCCAGTACTTC
d_call: NA; j_call: TRBJ2-6; clone_size: NA; v_call: TRBV5-1; cdr3_aa: CASSGSFSGANVLTF; cdr3_nt: TGCGCCAGCAGCGGATCCTTCTCTGGGGCCAACGTCCTGACTTTC
d_call: NA; j_call: TRBJ2-7; clone_size: many; v_call: TRBV10-3; cdr3_aa: CAISESSFPAVVKYEQYF; cdr3_nt: TGTGCCATCAGTGAGTCGAGCTTTCCAGCGGTCGTTAAGTACGAGCAGTACTTC
d_call: NA; j_call: TRBJ2-7; clone_size: few; v_call: TRBV7-9; cdr3_aa: CASSLKLGATYEQYF; cdr3_nt: TGTGCCAGCAGCTTAAAGCTGGGGGCAACCTACGAGCAGTACTTC
d_call: NA; j_call: TRBJ1-4; clone_size: many; v_call: TRBV19; cdr3_aa: CVTCSMDRVSNEKLFF; cdr3_nt: TGTGTCACCTGTAGTATGGACCGGGTCTCGAATGAAAAACTGTTTTTT
d_call: TRBD2; j_call: TRBJ2-2; clone_size: many; v_call: TRBV7-8; cdr3_aa: CASSLRTSGRGTGELFF; cdr3_nt: TGTGCCAGCAGCTTAAGGACTAGCGGGAGAGGTACCGGGGAGCTGTTTTTT
d_call: TRBD2; j_call: TRBJ2-3; clone_size: many; v_call: TRBV5-5; cdr3_aa: CASSPGTITDTQYF; cdr3_nt: TGTGCCAGCAGCCCGGGGACTATCACAGATACGCAGTATTTT
d_call: NA; j_call: TRBJ2-7; clone_size: many; v_call: TRBV11-3; cdr3_aa: CASSLVISEHSYEQYF; cdr3_nt: TGTGCCAGCAGCTTAGTTATCAGCGAACACTCCTACGAGCAGTACTTC
d_call: NA; j_call: TRBJ1-5; clone_size: many; v_call: TRBV12-5; cdr3_aa: CASGRGERNNQPQHF; cdr3_nt: TGTGCTAGTGGCCGGGGGGAGCGAAACAATCAGCCCCAGCATTTT
d_call: TRBD1; j_call: TRBJ2-3; clone_size: NA; v_call: TRBV12-3/TRBV12-4; cdr3_aa: CASSGTGAPTDTQYF; cdr3_nt: TGTGCCAGCAGTGGGACAGGGGCCCCCACAGATACGCAGTATTTT
d_call: NA; j_call: TRBJ2-7; clone_size: NA; v_call: TRBV7-6; cdr3_aa: CASSSPMGADEQYF; cdr3_nt: TGTGCCAGCAGCTCCCCGATGGGGGCGGACGAGCAGTACTTC
d_call: TRBD2; j_call: TRBJ2-7; clone_size: NA; v_call: TRBV20-1; cdr3_aa: CSASGLAGFKSYEQYF; cdr3_nt: TGCAGTGCTAGCGGACTAGCGGGGTTCAAATCCTACGAGCAGTACTTC
d_call: NA; j_call: TRBJ1-5; clone_size: many; v_call: TRBV20-1; cdr3_aa: CSASGGGGGGQPQHF; cdr3_nt: TGCAGTGCTAGTGGGGGCGGGGGAGGTGGTCAGCCCCAGCATTTT
d_call: TRBD2; j_call: TRBJ2-3; clone_size: many; v_call: TRBV27; cdr3_aa: CASSSPSGRASDTQYF; cdr3_nt: TGTGCCAGCAGTTCACCCAGCGGGAGGGCTTCTGATACGCAGTATTTT
d_call: NA; j_call: TRBJ1-5; clone_size: many; v_call: TRBV10-3; cdr3_aa: CAISEFGRGPSNQPQHF; cdr3_nt: TGTGCCATCAGTGAGTTCGGAAGGGGCCCTAGCAATCAGCCCCAGCATTTT
d_call: TRBD1; j_call: TRBJ2-2; clone_size: NA; v_call: TRBV27; cdr3_aa: CASSSRQGNAGELFF; cdr3_nt: TGTGCCAGCAGTTCGCGACAGGGTAATGCCGGGGAGCTGTTTTTT
d_call: NA; j_call: TRBJ2-6; clone_size: many; v_call: TRBV24-1; cdr3_aa: CATVGREGSGANVLTF; cdr3_nt: TGTGCCACCGTCGGGCGGGAAGGCTCTGGGGCCAACGTCCTGACTTTC
d_call: NA; j_call: TRBJ2-5; clone_size: NA; v_call: TRBV14; cdr3_aa: CASSQSRWETQYF; cdr3_nt: TGTGCCAGCAGCCAATCACGGTGGGAGACCCAGTACTTC
d_call: NA; j_call: TRBJ2-2; clone_size: once; v_call: TRBV7-7; cdr3_aa: CASSQSPSRNTGELFF; cdr3_nt: TGTGCTAGCAGCCAGTCCCCTAGCAGGAACACCGGGGAGCTGTTTTTT
d_call: TRBD1; j_call: TRBJ1-5; clone_size: NA; v_call: TRBV28; cdr3_aa: CASSPQGGGQPQHF; cdr3_nt: TGTGCCAGCAGCCCGCAGGGGGGCGGTCAGCCCCAGCATTTT
d_call: TRBD1; j_call: TRBJ2-7; clone_size: many; v_call: TRBV20-1; cdr3_aa: CSASDRVGIDEQYF; cdr3_nt: TGCAGTGCAAGCGACAGGGTTGGAATCGACGAGCAGTACTTC
d_call: TRBD2; j_call: TRBJ2-7; clone_size: many; v_call: TRBV6-1; cdr3_aa: CASTSSGRIYEQYF; cdr3_nt: TGTGCCAGCACCTCTAGCGGGAGGATCTACGAGCAGTACTTC
d_call: NA; j_call: TRBJ2-2; clone_size: many; v_call: TRBV15; cdr3_aa: CATSRDFAGELFF; cdr3_nt: TGTGCCACCAGCAGAGATTTCGCCGGGGAGCTGTTTTTT
d_call: TRBD1; j_call: TRBJ2-7; clone_size: NA; v_call: TRBV6-5; cdr3_aa: CASSSGTGRFPYEQYF; cdr3_nt: TGTGCCAGCAGTTCCGGGACAGGGCGTTTCCCCTACGAGCAGTACTTC